Following are 21 T cell receptor delta chains from one sample sequenced in a study of gamma-delta chains in newborns, infants, children. TCRdb redid clone calling on the reads using CATT. This repertoire shows 7,000 or so delta-chain clones, 0.66% found once; its top ten account for 15% to 18%. The sequenced material came from blood. These receptors originate from a child who was a newborn, infant or young child, either healthy, febrile or measles-vaccinated (not recorded which).

This clone has only a few counts. A read error may account for a junction end that differs from germline. This chain joins TRDV3 and TRDJ3; D is possibly TRDD3 (6 bases). The CDR3 has 15 amino acids. Germline V gene data show CDR1 as TVYSNPD and CDR2 as GDNSRS (reference sequence). In DNA form, the CDR3 reads TGTGCCTGGGGGTCTGTCTCCTGGGGCACCCGACAGATGTTTTTC. The encoded protein is CAWGSVSWGTRQMFF.

This clone has a handful of counts. It may be a read error: a sequence one base away is much more abundant. This rearrangement joins TRDV2 to TRDJ3; 7 nucleotides line up with TRDD3. In germline, CDR1 is GEAIGNYY, CDR2 EKD. Trimming at V came to 0 bases and at J to 0 bases, leaving 7 bases not matched to a gene. This CDR3 is built from 19 residues. CDR3 nucleotides: TGTGCCTGTGACACCGCTGGGGGTACTATCTCCTGGGACACCCGACAGATGTTTTTC. Amino acid sequence: CACDTAGGTISWDTRQMFF.

A few counts support this clone. The TCRdb record carries a much larger clone's protein, which differs from this DNA's translation at residue 5; a read error is the likely cause, and the protein listed here is the DNA translation. This chain links TRDV2 with TRDJ3; 9 bases are a match to TRDD3. The CDR3 totals 18 residues. After removal of 3 bases from V and 0 bases from J, the junction contained 5 bases not matched to a gene. In germline, CDR1 is GEAIGNYY, CDR2 EKD. This CDR3 reads CACDVLGEDSWDTRQMFF. CDR3 nucleotide sequence: TGTGCCTGTGACGTACTGGGGGAAGACTCCTGGGACACCCGACAGATGTTTTTC.

On this clone itself: Given a much more abundant clone one base away, this may be a read error. The chain links TRDV2 to TRDJ3; 9 bases are a match to TRDD3. Per germline, CDR1 GEAIGNYY and CDR2 EKD. The CDR3 runs 17 residues. CDR3: CACDPAGGSWDTRQTFF. The DNA of the CDR3 is TGTGCCTGTGACCCGGCTGGGGGATCCTGGGACACCCGACAGACGTTTTTC.

In its sample, this clone was seen many times. The same CDR3 also results from other DNA sequences found in this sample. The chain couples TRDV2 to TRDJ3; 9 positions match TRDD3. Germline-derived CDR1 and CDR2 are GEAIGNYY and EKD. The V gene end was trimmed by 1 base and the J gene end by 2 bases; junction bases not matched to a gene: 2. The CDR3 is made up of 17 amino acids. CDR3 sequence: CACDTGGYTWDTRQMFF. CDR3 nucleotides: TGTGCCTGTGACACTGGGGGATATACCTGGGACACCCGACAGATGTTTTTC.

This clone occurred a few times. This is likely an artifact of a read error, given a far larger clone one base away. The chain has TRDV2 and TRDJ3; 9 bases align to TRDD3. In germline, CDR1 is GEAIGNYY, CDR2 EKD. This CDR3 spans 17 amino acids. The CDR3 here is CACEYWGSSWDTRQLFF. The CDR3 DNA is TGTGCCTGTGAGTACTGGGGGAGCTCCTGGGACACCCGACAGTTGTTTTTC.

With regard to this clone: A read error likely explains this, since a far larger clone differs by one base. Other DNA sequences in this specimen translate into the identical CDR3. This sequence joins TRDV2 and TRDJ3, with 11 nucleotides matching TRDD3. Germline CDR1 and CDR2: GEAIGNYY and EKD. This CDR3 region has 15 residues. CDR3 region: CACDTGGYVTRQMFF. The CDR3 region has the DNA TGTGCCTGTGACACTGGGGGATACGTCACCCGACAAATGTTTTTC.

With respect to this clone: With a much larger clone just one base away, this may be a read error. Other nucleotide sequences in the sample specify the same CDR3. The CDR3 loop reads CACDTGAWGISSWDTRQMFF. The CDR3 nucleotides are TGTGCCTGTGACACCGGTGCCTGGGGGATTAGCTCCTGGGACACCCGACAGATGTTTTTC. This chain uses TRDV2 with TRDJ3; 9 positions match TRDD3. Per the germline V gene, CDR1 is GEAIGNYY and CDR2 is EKD. V trimming: 0 bases; J trimming: 0 bases; junction bases outside the gene matches: 8. This CDR3 is built from 20 residues.

This clone was observed many times. A single base separates this from a much larger clone, so it may be a read error. The same CDR3 arises from other DNA sequences in this sample as well. The J gene is TRDJ3, the V gene TRDV2; 9 nucleotides match TRDD3. Germline V gene sequence: CDR1 GEAIGNYY, CDR2 EKD. The CDR3 is made up of 17 amino acids. Trimming cost V 4 bases and J 2 bases; bases outside gene matches: 5. CDR3 loop: CACEYWGSPWDTRQMFF. CDR3 sequence (DNA): TGTGCCTGTGAGTACTGGGGGAGCCCCTGGGACACCCGACAGATGTTTTTC.

Judged by abundance, this clone is medium-sized. The rearrangement joins TRDV2 to TRDJ2; 7 positions match TRDD3. Germline-derived CDR1 and CDR2 are GEAIGNYY and EKD. Trimming took 3 bases from V and 6 from J; bases not matched to a gene: 12. The CDR3 consists of 16 residues. CDR3 loop: CACDPLVTGEPAQLFF. CDR3 DNA sequence: TGTGCCTGTGACCCCCTGGTAACTGGGGAGCCAGCACAACTCTTCTTT.

This clone came up a few times. A far larger clone is one base from this, pointing to a likely read error. Other DNA sequences of this sample code for an identical CDR3. The chain couples TRDV2 to TRDJ3; TRDD3 matches 9 bases. The V segment lost 1 base and the J segment 2 bases; nucleotides outside the gene matches: 11. Germline CDR1 reads GEAIGNYY; CDR2 reads EKD. CDR3 length equals 20 residues. The DNA of the CDR3 is TGTGCCTGTGACACACTGGGGGACCAATGGGTACCCTGGGACACCCGACAGATGTTTTTC. It yields the protein CACDTLGDQWVPWDTRQMFF.

As for this clone: A read error may explain this, as a much larger clone is one base away. At the DNA level, this CDR3 is encoded by other sequences in the same sample as well. The rearrangement links TRDV2 to TRDJ3; D not resolved. This CDR3 comprises 16 residues. Germline loops: CDR1 GEAIGNYY, CDR2 EKD. This CDR3 is CACDKVVSWDTRQMFF. The CDR3 region has the DNA TGTGCCTGCGACAAAGTGGTTTCCTGGGACACCCGACAGATGTTTTTC.

This clone was seen more than once but under ten times. The junction shows a germline mismatch at one end, possibly a read error. V is TRDV2 and J is TRDJ1; 7 bases fit TRDD3. The CDR3 is 15 residues long. Germline-derived CDR1 and CDR2 are GEAIGNYY and EKD. Written as DNA, the CDR3 is TGTGCCTGTGACATACTGGGGAAGTACACCGATAAACTCACCTTT. The encoded protein is CACDILGKYTDKLTF.

Turning to this clone: This DNA's translation differs at residue 17 from TCRdb's protein, which comes from a much larger clone; a read error is likely, and the protein shown is translated from the DNA. The J gene is TRDJ1, the V gene TRDV2; 9 bases are a match to TRDD3. Per the germline V gene, CDR1 is GEAIGNYY and CDR2 is EKD. The CDR3 runs 18 residues. Here the CDR3 DNA reads TGTGCCTGTGACCAGTACTGGGGGACCCCCATGTACACCGATAAACTCACCTTT. As protein: CACDQYWGTPMYTDKLTF.

This clone is hyperexpanded (1% or more) in the sample. The sample has other DNA sequences that encode this CDR3 too. The CDR3 sequence: CACDTLGDTAQLFF. The CDR3 DNA follows: TGTGCCTGTGACACTCTGGGGGATACAGCACAACTCTTCTTT. The chain couples TRDV2 to TRDJ2, with TRDD3 matching over 9 bases. There are 14 residues in the CDR3. CDR1 and CDR2 (germline): GEAIGNYY, EKD. The ends lost 1 base at V and 5 bases at J; junction bases unmatched: 1.

A remark on this clone: One base separates it from a far larger clone, so it is likely a read error. The rearrangement uses TRDV2 and TRDJ2; 7 nucleotides agree with TRDD3. From germline, CDR1 is GEAIGNYY and CDR2 EKD. The CDR3 consists of 15 residues. The CDR3 loop reads CACERGMPLTARLFF. CDR3 sequence (DNA): TGTGCCTGTGAGCGGGGGATGCCTTTGACAGCACGACTCTTCTTT.

This clone was found a few times. This DNA translates differently at residue 14 from the TCRdb protein, which is that of a much larger clone; a read error is likely, and the protein shown is the DNA's own translation. This chain links TRDV2 with TRDJ3; 10 nucleotides align to TRDD3. In germline, CDR1 is GEAIGNYY, CDR2 EKD. The CDR3 is made up of 21 amino acids. V was clipped by 0 bases and J by 5 bases; unmatched bases: 15. CDR3 protein: CACDTLVGDTVRSRDTRQMFF. For the CDR3, the DNA is TGTGCCTGTGACACCTTGGTGGGGGATACAGTAAGATCCCGGGACACCCGACAGATGTTTTTC.

In regard to this clone: TCRdb pairs this DNA with a much larger clone's protein that differs at residue 19, likely a read error; the protein shown was translated from the DNA. The chain carries TRDV2 and TRDJ3, with 13 bases matching TRDD3. This CDR3 region has 21 residues. Germline V gene lookup returns CDR1 GEAIGNYY and CDR2 EKD. CDR3 amino acids: CACDTVLGDTVSSWDTRQIFF. The CDR3 DNA reads as TGTGCCTGTGACACCGTACTGGGGGATACGGTTAGCTCCTGGGACACCCGACAGATATTTTTC.

This clone counts as medium-sized. At the DNA level, this CDR3 is encoded by other sequences in the same sample as well. The chain is built from TRDV2 and TRDJ1; TRDD3 matches at 12 bases. Per germline, CDR1 GEAIGNYY and CDR2 EKD. J was trimmed by 4 bases and V by 4 bases; bases with no gene match: 9. The CDR3 has 16 amino acids. CDR3 sequence (DNA): TGTGCCTGTGATGTACTGGGGGATACTTATGACGATAAACTCATCTTT. Protein sequence: CACDVLGDTYDDKLIF.

The chain recombines TRDV2 with TRDJ3; 7 bases align to TRDD3. Germline CDR1 reads GEAIGNYY; CDR2 reads EKD. The CDR3 runs 18 residues. Trimming removed 3 bases from V and 0 bases from J; junction bases left unmatched: 7. The CDR3 coding sequence is TGTGCCTGTGACGCCGTTCTGGGGGCCTCCTGGGACACCCGACAGATGTTTTTC. Translated: CACDAVLGASWDTRQMFF.

In its sample, this clone ranks as medium-sized. This sequence may be a read error, since a much larger clone differs from it by one base. Other DNA sequences in the same sample also yield this CDR3. The rearrangement uses TRDV2 and TRDJ1; 8 nucleotides agree with TRDD3. CDR1 is GEAIGNYY, CDR2 EKD, per germline. The CDR3 runs 14 residues. With 3 bases clipped from V and 0 bases from J, the junction kept 2 bases outside the gene matches. This CDR3 is CACDLLGDTDKLIF. DNA of the CDR3: TGTGCCTGTGACTTACTGGGGGACACCGATAAACTCATCTTT.